Described below is a single TCR beta chain sequence and its context. Its antigen is still unknown. This sequence may be a read error, since a much larger clone differs from it by one base. The data derive from a study of type 1 regulatory T cells. This CDR3 comprises 15 residues. Germline V gives CDR1 DFQATT, CDR2 SNEGSKA (reference sequence). TCRdb itself ran the reads through MiXCR, one entry per CDR3 protein. This sample carries about 42,000 distinct CDR3 sequences, 10% to 15% of them seen once, and the ten largest clones take 8% to 8.5%. The chain employs TRBV20-1 and TRBJ2-5; TRBD2 matches 13 bases. This clonotype was obtained from a human donor in good health. Sequencing was done on a sample of cultured non-Tr1 T cells, either the whole culture or a sorted T cell fraction (not recorded which). This chain's CDR3 is CSARTSGSVQGTQYF. Here the CDR3 DNA reads TGCAGTGCCCGGACTAGCGGGAGTGTCCAAGGGACCCAGTACTTC.